These T cell receptor beta chains were read from a single sample in a study of graft-versus-host responses after intestinal transplantation. The antigens these receptors bind are not known. Clones were read by immunoSEQ multiplex PCR, and TCRdb kept only the in-frame ones, dropping some. The sample comprises around 93,000 clones, around nine tenths of which are singletons, and 6% rests with the top ten. Sequences were derived from unstimulated CD8+ T cells sorted from spleen or lymph node cells, sampled before intestinal transplant. The receptors originated from a human donor who received an intestinal transplant. CDR3s leave out the opening cysteine and the closing phenylalanine or tryptophan. Only part of the rows carry a size: once, few, many, or a class if the clone is expanded.

size,J,V,CDR3
once,TRBJ1-1,TRBV28,ASRIDLGSEAF
-,TRBJ1-5,TRBV4-1,ASSQNFPLNSNQPQH
-,TRBJ2-7,TRBV9,ASSAHPGQGSYEQY
-,TRBJ2-2,TRBV7-3,ASSPAGPGELF
-,TRBJ2-1,TRBV4-1,ASSPGSSLYNEQF
-,TRBJ2-1,TRBV7-9,ASSDLYRVEQF
-,TRBJ2-5,TRBV5-6,ASSLTGVQVETQY
-,TRBJ2-1,TRBV9,ASSLERYNEQF
few,TRBJ1-1,TRBV10-3,AISDGTGPEAF
once,TRBJ2-5,TRBV4-1,ASSQIGTGYQETQY
-,TRBJ2-3,TRBV7-3,ASSFSGGNTDTQY
-,TRBJ2-7,TRBV11-2,ASSLGGSGYEQY
-,TRBJ1-1,TRBV7-9,ASSLGQGTNTEAF
once,TRBJ1-4,TRBV9,ASSPGQTKYEKLF
-,TRBJ2-7,TRBV4-2,ASSQDYRFSSYEQY